This T cell receptor beta chain was sequenced in a study of blood T cell repertoires in COVID-19. Study as a whole: Acute and convalescent COVID-19 samples came from the United States, Italy and Spain.

In the original processing: Estimated nucleated cell counts came from reference gene primer amplification. The repertoire was sequenced with immunoSEQ multiplex PCR; TCRdb's copy has only in-frame clones and lacks some. D and trimming were read from the DNA, whereas the V and J calls and clone size are those reported in that table. The sample has around 43,000 clones; about 90% are singletons. CDR1 is KGHDR and CDR2 is SFDVKD in the germline V gene. Between the trimmed V and J ends, which lost 6 bases and 1 base, there was a span of 8 bases. CDR3 length: 13 amino acids. The TCR sequence derives from a woman in her 70s with acute or convalescent COVID-19. The sequenced sample was peripheral blood. V usage is TRBV24-1 and J usage is TRBJ1-1; no reliable D call. This CDR3 reads CATSLAGNTEAFF. The CDR3 DNA reads TGTGCCACCAGTCTTGCAGGGAACACTGAAGCTTTCTTT.